This TCR beta chain came from a study of shared clonotypes between healthy human individuals (dated by TCRdb to 2018 to 2021). For the wider study: A few men and a couple of women, aged 18 to 49 years, made up the cohort. For each donor, CD4 naive and CD4 memory were each given three plates, CD8 naive was given two plates, and CD8 memory was given one plate. Blood TCR repertoires of a handful of healthy adults were deeply sequenced to estimate repertoire size and the extent of clonotype sharing between individuals. To increase sequencing depth and limit assay-specific biases, different laboratories used diverse techniques to prepare libraries and sequence TCR repertoires. Leukapheresis yielded between about 0.9 and 9 billion PBMCs per donor. Study-wide conclusions, independent of this receptor: Higher generation probabilities were observed for clonotypes shared by all four sorted-subset donors than for non-shared clonotypes. When a handful of donors were compared, the shared fraction of clonotypes was about 5% for naive CD4, around 4% for naive CD8, about 2.5% for memory CD4, and roughly 0.4% for memory CD8. Larger estimated clonotype richness was generally found for naive subsets than for memory subsets. Even with the large sequencing depth, rarefaction of the sorted-subset datasets indicated that sequencing was incomplete. Pairwise subsampling led to the expectation that sequencing depth would affect the degree of clonotype sharing among donors. The genetic and exposure-history diversity represented was limited by the small number of donors. Sampling was restricted to blood, and TCR repertoires in tissue are likely to differ from TCR repertoires in blood.

Of note for this clone: Its antigen specificity is not known. Base quality data are lacking; no much larger clone is found one base away.

Using the deep immunoSEQ assay, multiplex PCR amplified TCR CDR3 regions from genomic DNA. Extracted genomic DNA from each cell subset was distributed evenly across all wells of several immunoSEQ 96-well plates, and each plate was treated as a replicate. For sorted subsets, each replicate PCR was loaded with about 200 ng genomic DNA, equivalent to 30,000 or so T cell genomes. The purified libraries were quantified using a Qubit 3.0 fluorometer, sized with a Bioanalyzer 2100, and then quantified again using the KAPA Library Quantification kit. A separate single-read 150-cycle Illumina NextSeq 550 flow cell was used to sequence each immunoSEQ 96-well plate. Regarding the original processing steps: Because the immunoSEQ output held only junctional sequences and lacked quality scores, the filtering could not match the filtering applied to full-length reads. To assign V/J genes and CDR3, sequences were annotated against IMGT germline references using PyIR, a Python wrapper for IgBLAST v1.9. Reads with weak V/J assignments (E-value above 1e-6), missing CDR3, stop codons, out-of-frame junctions, or ambiguous translated residues were removed. V3J clonotypes were defined by identical inferred V gene, J gene, and CDR3 amino acid sequence. Percentage overlap between repertoires was computed as shared unique clonotypes divided by the size of the smaller repertoire. Richness of each repertoire was evaluated using RTK rarefaction, the Chao1 estimator, and Recon v2.1 estimates of unobserved clonotypes. OLGA was used to compute generation probabilities for all TCRbeta clonotypes that the gDNA method yielded from several donors. Not all clones reach the TCRdb copy of this immuneACCESS table, which keeps in-frame sequences only. Checked studies attribute under half of the gap to unresolved V genes and leave the rest unexplained. V, J and clone size derive from that table, while D and trimming were established from the DNA sequence. For this sample there are some 2,100,000 clones; approximately 94% appear just once. The ten largest clones represent less than 0.15% of the sample.

The donors were healthy, HIV-negative adults who had no recently reported acute infections or vaccinations. Every donor was a Caucasian adult living in Nashville, Tennessee, USA. CD4+ T cells were enriched by magnetic negative selection; naive cells were then positively selected on CD45RA, and the negative fraction formed the memory subset. Blood was obtained by leukapheresis, after which PBMCs were separated by Ficoll-Histopaque density gradient centrifugation and cryopreserved in liquid nitrogen vapor phase. Purity and quantity of every magnetically sorted T cell population were checked by analytical flow cytometry. From each sorted fraction, genomic DNA was isolated and quantified by UV absorbance on a Nanodrop 2000c. Trimming takes 3 bases off V and 0 bases off J; junction bases not matched to a gene: 6. Reading from cysteine to phenylalanine, the CDR3 counts 16 amino acids. Kept here is only the CDR3 DNA, which spans 48 bases and is read in frame from base 1. Taken from the germline V gene, the CDR1 and CDR2 loops are SGHAT and FQNNGV.

The sequence was collected from a man younger than 35 in good health. The source material was naive CD4+ T cells sorted from blood. The sample's cell subset or site, from its label and the paper: CD45RA+ positively selected. This chain is built from TRBV11-2 and TRBJ2-7, and TRBD2 matches 9 of the central bases. The CDR3: CASSFLVAGDSYEQYF. The bases read TGTGCCAGCAGCTTCTTGGTAGCGGGAGACTCCTACGAGCAGTACTTC.